The rows below give T cell receptor beta chains drawn from one sample of a study of human T cells and chemical hapten exposure. TCRdb fed the RACE reads into MiXCR, producing one record per CDR3 protein. The sample consists of fewer than 300,000 distinct CDR3 sequences, approximately 7.5% of them appearing once. The sequencing used whole blood, collected in connection with sensitization to the hapten diphenylcyclopropenone (DPC). The receptors were gathered from a man aged 18 to 30 with alopecia areata. Some clones in this sample may be carry-over from other donors' samples. The CDR3 runs from the conserved cysteine through the conserved F or W. The order of the fields is J gene, clone size, D gene, V gene, CDR3 DNA, CDR3 protein. A D gene is named only where the DNA matches it firmly. Expanded clones get a size class; other rows say once, few or many, or leave the size out.

TRBJ1-2 | few | TRBD1 | TRBV28 | TGTGCCAGCAGGGGACAGGGGCCTAACTATGGCTACACCTTC | CASRGQGPNYGYTF
TRBJ2-1 | . | . | TRBV6-5 | TGTGCCAGCAGTCGGACTTCGTTTAATGAGCAGTTCTTC | CASSRTSFNEQFF
TRBJ2-2 | . | . | TRBV7-3 | TGTGCCAGCGGCCCCGGTCTGAACACCGGGGAGCTGTTTTTT | CASGPGLNTGELFF
TRBJ2-3 | many | . | TRBV7-2 | TGTGCCAGCAGCCGACAAGGACAGCCTACGCAGTATTTT | CASSRQGQPTQYF
TRBJ2-2 | . | TRBD1 | TRBV20-1 | TGCAGTGCTAGGCCTCCGGGACAGGGAAAAACCGGGGAGCTGTTTTTT | CSARPPGQGKTGELFF
TRBJ1-1 | few | TRBD1 | TRBV29-1 | TGCAGCGCACAGGGGGCTCGGACTGAAGCTTTCTTT | CSAQGARTEAFF
TRBJ2-7 | . | . | TRBV5-1 | TGCGCCAGCAGCTTGGGGATCGAGCAGTGCTTC | CASSLGIEQCF
TRBJ1-6 | few | . | TRBV9 | TGTGCCAGCAGCGTAGGTAGGGGAGAATCACCCCTCCACTTT | CASSVGRGESPLHF
TRBJ2-5 | few | . | TRBV15 | TGTGCCACCAGCAGAGACGCCCAAGAGACCCAGTACTTC | CATSRDAQETQYF
TRBJ2-3 | . | . | TRBV6-2/TRBV6-3 | TGTGTCAGCAGATCGACACACGAACCCACAGATACGCAGTATTTT | CVSRSTHEPTDTQYF
TRBJ2-7 | few | TRBD1 | TRBV2 | TGTGCCAGCAGTGAGGCGGACAGGGACGTCGAGCAGTACTTC | CASSEADRDVEQYF
TRBJ1-1 | many | . | TRBV7-2 | TGTGCCAGCAGCTTAGCTGGCCAGGGGCTTGAAGCTTTCTTT | CASSLAGQGLEAFF
TRBJ1-6 | many | TRBD1 | TRBV27 | TGTGCCAGCAGTTTGTTTGACAGGGGTAATTCACCCCTCCACTTT | CASSLFDRGNSPLHF
TRBJ2-3 | many | TRBD1 | TRBV28 | TGTGCCAGCAGACCGGATACAGGGGGTCGAGATACGCAGTATTTT | CASRPDTGGRDTQYF
TRBJ2-2 | many | . | TRBV12-3/TRBV12-4 | TGTGCCAGCAGTCGACACACCGGGGAGCTGTTTTTT | CASSRHTGELFF
TRBJ2-7 | . | . | TRBV6-9 | TGTGCCAGCAGCCAGGAGGTTCTCTACGAGCAGTACTTC | CASSQEVLYEQYF
TRBJ2-1 | . | TRBD1 | TRBV24-1 | TGTGCCACCAGTGACATGGACAGGCCATACAATGAGCAGTTCTTC | CATSDMDRPYNEQFF
TRBJ1-2 | few | . | TRBV29-1 | TGCAGCTCCGGGACCCCAGGGACCTATGGCTACACCTTC | CSSGTPGTYGYTF
TRBJ1-2 | many | . | TRBV5-1 | TGCGCCAGCAGCCAAAGGTCGGGGTATGGCTACACCTTC | CASSQRSGYGYTF
TRBJ1-5 | . | TRBD1 | TRBV3-1 | TGTGCCAGCAGCCGCGGGACAGCCAATCAGCCCCAGCATTTT | CASSRGTANQPQHF
TRBJ2-7 | . | . | TRBV28 | TGTGCCAGCAGTTTACCGGGACCCTCAAAGGAGTTAACCTACGAGCAGTACTTC | CASSLPGPSKELTYEQYF
TRBJ2-3 | few | TRBD1 | TRBV7-9 | TGTGCCAGCAGAAACGACAGGGTAGGATGGGATACGCAGTATTTT | CASRNDRVGWDTQYF
TRBJ1-1 | few | . | TRBV7-3 | TGTGCCAGCAGCTTAACCCCGAGGAACACTGAAGCTTTCTTT | CASSLTPRNTEAFF
TRBJ1-2 | . | TRBD1 | TRBV27 | TGTGCCAGTAAAACAGGGGGCGTCGGTAGCTATGGCTACACCTTC | CASKTGGVGSYGYTF
TRBJ2-2 | . | . | TRBV24-1 | TGTGCCACCAGTTTGGACGGAGACACCGGGGAGCTGTTTTTT | CATSLDGDTGELFF
TRBJ2-4 | . | TRBD1 | TRBV4-1 | TGCGCCAGCAGCCAGCTTCACAGGGGGCTGGGCAAAAACATTCAGTACTTC | CASSQLHRGLGKNIQYF
TRBJ1-6 | . | . | TRBV28 | TGTGCCAGCAGTTGGACTTCCGGGAATTCACCCCTCCACTTT | CASSWTSGNSPLHF
TRBJ2-3 | many | . | TRBV5-1 | TGCGCCAGCAAGGTCCCGGGGACAGATACGCAGTATTTT | CASKVPGTDTQYF
TRBJ2-3 | . | TRBD1 | TRBV19 | TGTGCCAGTAGTACCCAACCCCGGGGGACAGGGACGCAGTATTTT | CASSTQPRGTGTQYF
TRBJ2-7 | . | TRBD2 | TRBV20-1 | TGCAGTGCCTACCCCCCGACTAGCGGGGGCTACGAGCAGTACTTC | CSAYPPTSGGYEQYF
TRBJ1-5 | few | . | TRBV20-1 | TGCAGTGCTAGCCCGCCGGGGGGGGAGGATCAGCCCCAGCATTTT | CSASPPGGEDQPQHF
TRBJ1-5 | few | . | TRBV9 | TGTGCCAGCAGCGGCCTGGATAGCAATCAGCCCCAGCATTTT | CASSGLDSNQPQHF
TRBJ2-5 | . | . | TRBV9 | TGTGCCAGCAGCGTGGATTCCGAGACCCAGTACTTC | CASSVDSETQYF
TRBJ1-6 | . | . | TRBV20-1 | TGCAGTGCTAGAGTGGGGCGTGAGGATTCACCCCTCCACTTT | CSARVGREDSPLHF
TRBJ2-7 | once | TRBD2 | TRBV4-1 | TGCGCCAGCAGCTCCTCTAGCGGGTGCTACGAGCAGTACTTC | CASSSSSGCYEQYF
TRBJ2-1 | . | TRBD2 | TRBV6-2/TRBV6-3 | TGTGCCAGCAGTTACGCGGGGGGGACCTACAATGAGCAGTTCTTC | CASSYAGGTYNEQFF
TRBJ2-7 | few | . | TRBV5-5 | TGTGCCAGCAGCTTCCCCCGGCAGGACGTCTCCTACGAGCAGTACTTC | CASSFPRQDVSYEQYF
TRBJ1-5 | . | TRBD1 | TRBV7-8 | TGTGCCAGCAGCTTAATAGGGACAGGGGTCTTTCGCAATCAGCCCCAGCATTTT | CASSLIGTGVFRNQPQHF
TRBJ1-3 | . | . | TRBV5-1 | TGCGCCAGCAGCCAAGAGGACATTGTTTCTGGAAACACCATATATTTT | CASSQEDIVSGNTIYF
TRBJ2-2 | few | TRBD1 | TRBV5-4 | TGTGCCAGCAGCTACCCGGGACAGGGTCAACTATTGAACACCGGGGAGCTGTTTTTT | CASSYPGQGQLLNTGELFF
TRBJ2-6 | many | . | TRBV5-1 | TGCGCCAGCAGCTATGGATCTGGGGCCAACGTCCTGACTTTC | CASSYGSGANVLTF
TRBJ2-3 | few | . | TRBV12-3/TRBV12-4 | TGTGCCAGCAGTTTAGTGACAGCGGAGGTGTATTTT | CASSLVTAEVYF
TRBJ2-1 | few | TRBD2 | TRBV27 | TGTGCCAGCAGTTTAAGGATGGGGGGGGTTTCGTTCAATGAGCAGTTCTTC | CASSLRMGGVSFNEQFF
TRBJ1-1 | many | . | TRBV7-6 | TGTGCCAGCAGCTTAAACGACCTACACACTGAAGCTTTCTTT | CASSLNDLHTEAFF
TRBJ2-1 | . | . | TRBV4-1 | TGCGCCAGCAGCCAAGAGGAATTCTCCTACAATGAGCAGTTCTTC | CASSQEEFSYNEQFF
TRBJ2-3 | few | TRBD2 | TRBV6-4 | TGTGCCAGCAGAGCGGGAGCCTCAGATACGCAGTATTTT | CASRAGASDTQYF
TRBJ2-2 | few | . | TRBV6-5 | TGTGCCAGCAGTCCCAGGGGAACCCACACCGGGGAGCTGTTTTTT | CASSPRGTHTGELFF
TRBJ2-7 | few | TRBD1 | TRBV4-1 | TGCGCCAGCAGCCAAGATGAGGGTACAGGGGCGACCTACGAGCAGTACTTC | CASSQDEGTGATYEQYF
TRBJ2-5 | many | . | TRBV12-3/TRBV12-4 | TGTGCCAGCAGTTTCCCCTCCACCCAAGAGACCCAGTACTTC | CASSFPSTQETQYF
TRBJ2-1 | many | . | TRBV20-1 | TGCAGTGCTAGTTGGTGGCGGAATTACAATGAGCAGTTCTTC | CSASWWRNYNEQFF
TRBJ2-7 | . | . | TRBV27 | TGTGCCAGCAGTTCTGCAACCGAGCAGTACTTC | CASSSATEQYF
TRBJ2-4 | few | TRBD1 | TRBV5-1 | TGCGCCAGCAGCCAAGAGACAGGGGGTTTAAACATTCAGTACTTC | CASSQETGGLNIQYF
TRBJ2-7 | few | . | TRBV20-1 | TGCAGTGCTAGAAAGGAAAGCTCCTACGAGCAGTACTTC | CSARKESSYEQYF
TRBJ1-2 | many | . | TRBV4-3 | TGCGCCAGCAGCCTAAACCCGCGGGGGAGAGGCTACACCTTC | CASSLNPRGRGYTF